This T cell receptor (beta chain) was sequenced during a study of blood T cells in healthy people across ages. V was shortened by 0 bases and J by 0 bases, with 10 bases between the two germline ends. Germline V gene data show CDR1 as SGHRS and CDR2 as YFSETQ. The CDR3 is 15 amino acids. Primed by a sample-barcoded 5' primer and a J-beta primer mix, a second PCR proceeded for 7 to 11 cycles. MiXCR was run by TCRdb on the 5' RACE reads, yielding one entry per CDR3 protein. The sample includes roughly 1.5 million distinct CDR3 sequences, 35% to 45% of them seen just once. The sequencing input was blood. The TCR originated in a young woman in good health. The gene calls are TRBV5-1 and TRBJ2-7; tentatively, D is TRBD1 (5 bases). The CDR3 DNA reads as TGCGCCAGCAGCTTGGATTTGCAGGGCTCCTACGAGCAGTACTTC. The encoded protein is CASSLDLQGSYEQYF.